This T cell receptor (beta chain) was found in a study of blood T cell repertoires in COVID-19. The study drew participants aged about 18 to 95 years from fewer than 30 US areas. Participants' own reports of clinical history determined their cohort assignment. The length of the CDR3 is 12 residues. The V end was cut by 1 base, the J end by 13 bases, with 10 bases between. The germline V gene encodes CDR1 LGHDT and CDR2 YNNKEL (reference sequence). Some clones are missing from TCRdb's copy, which holds only in-frame ones; the method was immunoSEQ multiplex PCR. The sample has over 200,000 clones, about 85% seen once.

This receptor was identified in a man aged 25 to 45 who had recovered from COVID-19. The source material was PBMCs or T cells enriched from blood (not recorded which). The V call is TRBV3-1 (or the pseudogene TRBV3-2), the J call TRBJ1-4; D gene uncertain. Written as DNA, the CDR3 is TGTGCCAGCAGCCAAGCCGGGGTTGGACTGTTTTTT. Amino acid sequence: CASSQAGVGLFF.